This T cell receptor (beta chain) appears in the sequencing data of a study of T-cell reconstitution after alpha-beta-depleted transplantation in children. Study outcomes and limitations: Expanded graft clones, several hundred of them, were reportedly the source of alpha-beta T cells about two months after transplant. When one year had passed after transplant, most T-cell counts and diversity came from newly produced T cells.

Unique molecular identifiers were used in preparing the TCRbeta library. TCRdb re-analysed the PCR reads in MiXCR, keeping a single row per CDR3 protein. The profile covers about 440,000 distinct CDR3 sequences, with 43% appearing a single time and under 30% taken by the ten largest. This CDR3 is built from 12 residues. Germline-derived CDR1 and CDR2 are DFQATT and SNEGSKA (reference sequence). With 6 bases removed from V and 10 bases from J, the gap between germline ends came to 16 bases. There are many counts of this clonotype. The antigen is undetermined. Material: PBMCs, obtained before TCRalphabeta/CD19-depleted stem cell transplant. This TCR was recovered from a girl aged 2-15 years with aplastic anemia, due to receive a stem cell transplant. The chain uses TRBV20-1 and TRBJ2-1; D might be TRBD1 (5 bases). The CDR3 region is CSALQGFREQFF. The CDR3, as DNA: TGCAGTGCCCTGCAGGGATTTCGGGAGCAGTTCTTC.